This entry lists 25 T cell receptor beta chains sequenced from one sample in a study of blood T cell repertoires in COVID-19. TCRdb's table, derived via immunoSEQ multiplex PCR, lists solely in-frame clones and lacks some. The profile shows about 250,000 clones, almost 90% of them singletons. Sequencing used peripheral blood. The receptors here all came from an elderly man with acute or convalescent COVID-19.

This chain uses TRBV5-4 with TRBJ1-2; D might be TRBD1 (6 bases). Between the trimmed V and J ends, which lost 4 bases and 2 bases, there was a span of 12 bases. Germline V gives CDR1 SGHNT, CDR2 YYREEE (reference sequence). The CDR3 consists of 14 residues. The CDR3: CASSPDSRNYGYTF. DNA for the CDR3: TGTGCCAGCAGCCCGGACAGTCGAAACTATGGCTACACCTTC.

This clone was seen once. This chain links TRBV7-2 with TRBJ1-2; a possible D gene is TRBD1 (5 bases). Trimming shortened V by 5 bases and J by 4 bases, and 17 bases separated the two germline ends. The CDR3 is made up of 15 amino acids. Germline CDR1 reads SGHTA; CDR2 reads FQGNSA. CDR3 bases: TGTGCCAGCAGCCAGGGAAAAAATGACTTCTATGGCTACACCTTC. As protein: CASSQGKNDFYGYTF.

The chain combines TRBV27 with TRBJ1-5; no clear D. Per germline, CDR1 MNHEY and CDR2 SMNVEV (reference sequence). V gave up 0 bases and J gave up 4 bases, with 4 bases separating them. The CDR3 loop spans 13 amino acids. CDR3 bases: TGTGCCAGCAGTTTATCCCGGAATCAGCCCCAGCATTTT. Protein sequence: CASSLSRNQPQHF.

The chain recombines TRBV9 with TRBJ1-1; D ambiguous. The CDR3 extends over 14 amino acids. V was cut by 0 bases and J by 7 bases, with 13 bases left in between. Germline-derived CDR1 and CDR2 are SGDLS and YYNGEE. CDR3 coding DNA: TGTGCCAGCAGCGTAGTTTCTGGACTCGGTGAAGCTTTCTTT. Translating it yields CASSVVSGLGEAFF.

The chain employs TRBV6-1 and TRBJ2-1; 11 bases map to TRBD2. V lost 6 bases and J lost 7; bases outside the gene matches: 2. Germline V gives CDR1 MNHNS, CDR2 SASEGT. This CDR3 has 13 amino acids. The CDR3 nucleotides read TGTGCCAGCAGGACTAGCGGGAAGAATGAGCAGTTCTTC. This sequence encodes CASRTSGKNEQFF.

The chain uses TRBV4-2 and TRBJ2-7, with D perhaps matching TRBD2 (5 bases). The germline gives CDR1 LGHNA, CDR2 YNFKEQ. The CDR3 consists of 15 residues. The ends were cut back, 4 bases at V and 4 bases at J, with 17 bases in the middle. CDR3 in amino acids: CASSRGQLERYEQYF. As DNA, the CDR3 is TGTGCCAGCAGCCGAGGGCAGTTGGAGAGGTACGAGCAGTACTTC.

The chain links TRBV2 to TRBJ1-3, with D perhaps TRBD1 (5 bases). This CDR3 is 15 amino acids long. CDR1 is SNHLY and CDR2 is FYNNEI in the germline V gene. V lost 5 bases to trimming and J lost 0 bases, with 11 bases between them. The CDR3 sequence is CASSYTQGSGNTIYF. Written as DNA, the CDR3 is TGTGCCAGCAGTTACACTCAGGGCTCTGGAAACACCATATATTTT.

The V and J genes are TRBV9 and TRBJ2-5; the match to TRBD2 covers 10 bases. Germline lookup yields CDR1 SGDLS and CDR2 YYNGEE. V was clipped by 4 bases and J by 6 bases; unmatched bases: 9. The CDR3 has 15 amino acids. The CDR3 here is CASSRERGGLKTQYF. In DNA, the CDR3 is TGTGCCAGCAGCCGCGAGCGGGGGGGCCTGAAGACCCAGTACTTC. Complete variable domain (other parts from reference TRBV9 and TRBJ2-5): DSGVTQTPKHLITATGQRVTLRCSPRSGDLSVYWYQQSLDQGLQFLIQYYNGEERAKGNILERFSAQQFPDLHSELNLSSLELGDSALYFCASSRERGGLKTQYFGPGTRLLVL.

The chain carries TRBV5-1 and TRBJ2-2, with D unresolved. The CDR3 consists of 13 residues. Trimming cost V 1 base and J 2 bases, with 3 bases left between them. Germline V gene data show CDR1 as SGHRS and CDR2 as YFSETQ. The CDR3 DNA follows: TGCGCCAGCAGCTTGTTAAACACCGGGGAGCTGTTTTTT. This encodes CASSLLNTGELFF.

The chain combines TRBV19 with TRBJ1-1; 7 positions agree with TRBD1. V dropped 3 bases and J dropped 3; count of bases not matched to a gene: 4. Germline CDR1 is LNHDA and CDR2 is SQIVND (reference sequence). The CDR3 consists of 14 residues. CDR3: CASSISGGDTEAFF. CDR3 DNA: TGTGCCAGTAGTATTTCAGGGGGAGACACTGAAGCTTTCTTT. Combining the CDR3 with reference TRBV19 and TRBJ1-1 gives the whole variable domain DGGITQSPKYLFRKEGQNVTLSCEQNLNHDAMYWYRQDPGQGLRLIYYSQIVNDFQKGDIAEGYSVSREKKESFPLTVTSAQKNPTAFYLCASSISGGDTEAFFGQGTRLTVV.

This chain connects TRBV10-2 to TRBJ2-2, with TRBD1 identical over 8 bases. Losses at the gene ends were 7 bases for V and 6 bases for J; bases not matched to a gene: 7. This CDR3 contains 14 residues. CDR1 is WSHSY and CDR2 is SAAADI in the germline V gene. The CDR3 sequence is CASMLYRGAGELFF. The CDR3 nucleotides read TGCGCCAGCATGCTTTACAGGGGGGCCGGGGAGCTGTTTTTT.

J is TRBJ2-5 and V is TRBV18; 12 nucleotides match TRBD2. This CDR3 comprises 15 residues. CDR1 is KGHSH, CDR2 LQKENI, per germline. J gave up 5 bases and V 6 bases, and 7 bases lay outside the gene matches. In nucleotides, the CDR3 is TGTGCCAGCTCGACTAGCGGGAGTTCCCAGGAGACCCAGTACTTC. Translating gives CASSTSGSSQETQYF.

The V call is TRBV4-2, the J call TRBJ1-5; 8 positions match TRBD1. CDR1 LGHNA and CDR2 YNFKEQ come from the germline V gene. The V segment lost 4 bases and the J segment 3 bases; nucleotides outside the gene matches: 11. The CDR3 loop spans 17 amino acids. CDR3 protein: CASSRGSGTGDNQPQHF. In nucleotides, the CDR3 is TGTGCCAGCAGCCGAGGCTCCGGGACAGGAGACAATCAGCCCCAGCATTTT.

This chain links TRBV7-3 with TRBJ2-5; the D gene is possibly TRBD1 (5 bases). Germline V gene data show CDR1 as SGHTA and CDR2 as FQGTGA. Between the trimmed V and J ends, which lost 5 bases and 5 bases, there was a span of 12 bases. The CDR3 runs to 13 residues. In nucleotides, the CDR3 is TGTGCCAGCAGCCCGACAGAGGCGGAGACCCAGTACTTC. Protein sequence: CASSPTEAETQYF.

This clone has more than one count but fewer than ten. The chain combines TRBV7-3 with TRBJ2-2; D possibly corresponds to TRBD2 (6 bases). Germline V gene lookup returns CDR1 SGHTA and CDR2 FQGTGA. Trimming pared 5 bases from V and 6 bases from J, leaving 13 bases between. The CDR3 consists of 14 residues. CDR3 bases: TGTGCCAGCAGCCGGGAATGGGGGGCCGGGGAGCTGTTTTTT. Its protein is CASSREWGAGELFF.

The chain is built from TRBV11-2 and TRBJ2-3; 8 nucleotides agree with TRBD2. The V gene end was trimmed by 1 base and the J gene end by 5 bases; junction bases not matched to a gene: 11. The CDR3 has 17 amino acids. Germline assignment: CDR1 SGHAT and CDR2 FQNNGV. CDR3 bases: TGTGCCAGCAGCTTAGGAGGCAGCGGGAGTCGCAGAGATACGCAGTATTTT. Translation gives CASSLGGSGSRRDTQYF.

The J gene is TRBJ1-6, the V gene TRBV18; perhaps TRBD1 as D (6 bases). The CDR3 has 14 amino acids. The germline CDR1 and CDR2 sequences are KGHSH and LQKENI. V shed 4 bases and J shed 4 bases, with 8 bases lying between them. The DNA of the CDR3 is TGTGCCAGCTCACTTGGACAGTATAATTCACCCCTCCACTTT. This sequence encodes CASSLGQYNSPLHF.

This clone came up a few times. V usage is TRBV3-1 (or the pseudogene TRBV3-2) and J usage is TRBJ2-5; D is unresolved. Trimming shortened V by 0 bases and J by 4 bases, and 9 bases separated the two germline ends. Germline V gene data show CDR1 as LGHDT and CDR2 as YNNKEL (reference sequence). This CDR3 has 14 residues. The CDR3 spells CASSQDRERETQYF. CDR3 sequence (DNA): TGTGCCAGCAGCCAAGACCGCGAGCGAGAGACCCAGTACTTC.

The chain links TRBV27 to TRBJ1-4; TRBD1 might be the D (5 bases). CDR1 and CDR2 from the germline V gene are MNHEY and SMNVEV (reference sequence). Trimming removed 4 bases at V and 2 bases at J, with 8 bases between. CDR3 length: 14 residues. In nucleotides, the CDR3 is TGTGCCAGCAGTTCCCGACAGACTAATGAAAAACTGTTTTTT. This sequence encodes CASSSRQTNEKLFF. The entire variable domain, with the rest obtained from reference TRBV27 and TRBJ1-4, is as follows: EAQVTQNPRYLITVTGKKLTVTCSQNMNHEYMSWYRQDPGLGLRQIYYSMNVEVTDKGDVPEGYKVSRKEKRNFPLILESPSPNQTSLYFCASSSRQTNEKLFFGSGTQLSVL.

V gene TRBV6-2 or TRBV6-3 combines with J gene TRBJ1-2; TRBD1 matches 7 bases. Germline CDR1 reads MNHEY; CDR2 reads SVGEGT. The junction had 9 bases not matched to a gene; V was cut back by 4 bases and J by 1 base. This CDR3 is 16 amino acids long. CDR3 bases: TGTGCCAGCAGTTCCTGGACAGGTAGAATTAACTATGGCTACACCTTC. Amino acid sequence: CASSSWTGRINYGYTF.

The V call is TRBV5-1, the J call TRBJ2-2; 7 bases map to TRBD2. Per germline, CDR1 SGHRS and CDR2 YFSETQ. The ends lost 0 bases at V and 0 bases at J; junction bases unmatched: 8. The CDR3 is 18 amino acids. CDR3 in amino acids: CASSLALRGGANTGELFF. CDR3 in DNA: TGCGCCAGCAGCTTGGCCTTGCGGGGAGGGGCGAACACCGGGGAGCTGTTTTTT. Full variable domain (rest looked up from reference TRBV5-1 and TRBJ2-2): KAGVTQTPRYLIKTRGQQVTLSCSPISGHRSVSWYQQTPGQGLQFLFEYFSETQRNKGNFPGRFSGRQFSNSRSEMNVSTLELGDSALYLCASSLALRGGANTGELFFGEGSRLTVL.

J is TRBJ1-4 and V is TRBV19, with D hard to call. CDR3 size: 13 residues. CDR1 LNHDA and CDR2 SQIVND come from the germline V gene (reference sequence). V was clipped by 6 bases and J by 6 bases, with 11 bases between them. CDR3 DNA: TGTGCCAGTAGGACCGACTCTTATGAAAAACTGTTTTTT. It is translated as CASRTDSYEKLFF.

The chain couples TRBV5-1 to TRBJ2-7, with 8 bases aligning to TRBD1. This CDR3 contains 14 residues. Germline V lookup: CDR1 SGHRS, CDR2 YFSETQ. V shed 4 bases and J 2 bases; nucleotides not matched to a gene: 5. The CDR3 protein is CASSPGQGPYEQYF. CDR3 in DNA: TGCGCCAGCAGCCCCGGACAGGGACCCTACGAGCAGTACTTC. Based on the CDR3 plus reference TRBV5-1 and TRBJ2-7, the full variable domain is KAGVTQTPRYLIKTRGQQVTLSCSPISGHRSVSWYQQTPGQGLQFLFEYFSETQRNKGNFPGRFSGRQFSNSRSEMNVSTLELGDSALYLCASSPGQGPYEQYFGPGTRLTVT.

CDR3 loop: CASSPQADTQYF. In nucleotides, the CDR3 is TGTGCCAGCTCACCTCAGGCGGATACGCAGTATTTT. The chain carries TRBV18 and TRBJ2-3, with no clear D. V lost 3 bases to trimming and J lost 6 bases, with 7 bases between them. Looked up from germline, CDR1 is KGHSH and CDR2 is LQKENI. The CDR3 is 12 amino acids.

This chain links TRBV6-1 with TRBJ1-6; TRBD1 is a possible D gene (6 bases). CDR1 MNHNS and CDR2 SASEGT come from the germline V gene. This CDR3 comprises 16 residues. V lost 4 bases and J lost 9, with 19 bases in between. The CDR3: CASSGEWGRVVSPLHF. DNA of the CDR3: TGTGCCAGCAGTGGCGAATGGGGGCGAGTGGTTTCACCCCTCCACTTT.